This is a list of T cell receptor beta chains from one sample in a study of cytomegalovirus exposure and HLA in healthy donors. Only in-frame clones appear in the TCRdb table, and some are missing; sequencing was by immunoSEQ multiplex PCR. The sample comprises 150,000 to 200,000 clones, approximately 12% of which are singletons, and about 7.8% rests with the top ten. The sample consisted of PBMCs. The receptors were gathered from a middle-aged man in good health and CMV-seropositive. CDR3s include the opening cysteine and the closing phenylalanine or tryptophan.

j_call v_call cdr3_aa
TRBJ2-1 TRBV5-1 CASSLGGVRYNEQFF
TRBJ1-2 TRBV5-1 CASSFAGTGDGYTF
TRBJ2-5 TRBV14 CASSPLGTSQETQYF
TRBJ2-5 TRBV5-1 CASSLPPRGDQETQYF
TRBJ1-1 TRBV4-1 CASRPGEGMNTEAFF
TRBJ1-2 TRBV4-3 CASSPDRDARYGYTF
TRBJ2-5 TRBV7-9 CASSLARQATQETQYF
TRBJ2-1 TRBV5-1 CASSSNPGLGNEQFF
TRBJ2-1 TRBV28 CASSGRGRKEQFF
TRBJ1-5 TRBV2 CASSVRGEGQPQHF
TRBJ2-5 TRBV27 CASSLTTGGETQYF
TRBJ2-5 TRBV5-4 CASREGWYQETQYF
TRBJ2-3 TRBV19 CASRNRGVDTQYF
TRBJ1-2 TRBV29-1 CSVESHGGSNYGYTF
TRBJ2-2 TRBV27 CASSLRASGGLNTGELFF
TRBJ1-5 TRBV7-6 CASSPYSNQPQHF
TRBJ1-5 TRBV30 CAWSVHGDQPQHF
TRBJ2-5 TRBV9 CASSVHGRAETQYF
TRBJ1-2 TRBV29-1 CSGEGDYGYTF
TRBJ2-5 TRBV5-6 CASRYVNGGPKQETQYF
TRBJ2-2 TRBV7-9 CASRAGRSSTGELFF
TRBJ2-1 TRBV19 CASRLGGEQFF
TRBJ1-2 TRBV15 CATSREGGRSGYGYTF
TRBJ2-2 TRBV5-1 CASSFGLTGELFF
TRBJ2-7 TRBV21-1 CASSKGERGASTYEQYF
TRBJ1-2 TRBV4-1 CASSQDVQGAGYGYTF
TRBJ1-6 TRBV12-1 CASRPATGGELLGSLHF
TRBJ2-1 TRBV10-3 CAISEAGGRDEQFF
TRBJ1-1 TRBV6-5 CASISRFMNTEAFF
TRBJ2-2 TRBV6-6 CASSYYGTGLTGELFF
TRBJ1-3 TRBV6-6 CASSPTGEGNTIYF
TRBJ1-2 TRBV27 CASSLSGTGYGYTF
NA TRBV30 CAWSGLRGVKTYEQYF
TRBJ2-5 TRBV5-1 CASSIQPGGEETQYF
TRBJ1-6 TRBV2 CASRSYFGVDYNSPLHF
TRBJ2-5 TRBV7-2 CASSRRGQETQYF